This T cell receptor beta chain appears in the sequencing data of a study of cytomegalovirus exposure and HLA in healthy donors (dated by TCRdb to about 2017). About the investigation overall: In an earlier analysis of approximately 500 of the donors, 276 Gb of sequence data and some 100 million unique TCR beta sequences from about 190 million T cells were reported. Among the roughly 390 genotyped donors, approximately 77% belonged to the genetic ancestry cluster associated with self-reported Caucasian donors. Among roughly 400 genotyped donors of the cohort, an average of approximately 240,000 unique TCR beta nucleotide sequences were sequenced per donor, around a sixth of them non-productive. Alongside the repertoire data, information on donor age, sex, ethnicity and CMV serostatus was compiled. An early release covering about 600 HLA-typed donors comprised 250 to 350 gigabases of sequencing data and roughly 85 million unique TCR sequences. Using immunosequencing, the study profiled T cell repertoires from 550 to 750 subjects and related those repertoires to cytomegalovirus serostatus. In an earlier analysis of over 550 of the donors, high-throughput TCR beta sequencing was used to judge whether each TCR beta V gene segment behaved as functional or pseudogenic. To predict cytomegalovirus infection status, the study combined high-throughput TCR immunosequencing, statistical association of individual TCRs with disease status, and machine learning. A later genetic analysis took genome-wide SNP genotypes for about 60% of the roughly 670 donors and used that subset as a discovery cohort. A later analysis re-examined previously published TCR beta repertoires from 600 to 700 donors and added high-resolution HLA genotyping to investigate patterns of TCR occurrence. The aim of the study was to test whether cataloging public T cell receptors could identify signatures of past pathogen exposure. In addition to the first cohort of around 670 subjects, a separate validation cohort of approximately 120 different subjects was used. HLA typing included class I and class II loci at four-digit resolution. The number of donors typed differed by locus, with roughly 629-640 for A, B, C, DRB1 and DQB1, about 500 for DQA1, 606 for DPA1, and around 460 for DPB1. A few DR-DQ haplotypes were handled as single units for association and clustering because linkage in the cohort was strong. Every repertoire in the discovery cohort had been generated on one and the same sequencing platform. Rather than using new phenotypic data, the later analysis identified candidate immune exposures from TCR beta sequences and from how often those sequences occurred across donors. The research as a whole found: A further reported finding was that TCR beta sequences accurately predicted the HLA-A and HLA-B alleles for most subjects in the first cohort. The classifier was reported to diagnose cytomegalovirus status with high specificity and sensitivity in both the original cohort and the validation cohort. The only immune exposure information available for the cohort was CMV serostatus. In a later analysis, HLA-associated TCR beta chains were found to be more clonally expanded and to have lower generation probabilities than equally common non-associated chains. Presence/absence analyses assumed roughly uniform sequencing depth across donors, an assumption that may not hold. Because HLA typing was unavailable for some donors at each locus, only the typed subset was used in association tests. The earlier analysis of about 600 of the donors excluded roughly 17 rarely observed V segments, including chromosome 9 orphons, because counts were too low. According to a later genetic analysis, donors in an Asian-associated ancestry cluster had fewer N-insertions in productive TCRs than the approximately 670-donor mean. This cohort had only TCR beta chains sequenced, and the lack of alpha or paired-chain data limited which features could be detected. When HLA alleles, especially DR and DQ, strongly co-occurred, TCR associations were difficult to assign to individual alleles. A total of fewer than 200 TCR beta chains were listed by the study as associated with cytomegalovirus. According to a later analysis, most CMV-associated TCR beta chains appeared to be HLA-restricted, and the HLA associations seemed to be driven largely by CMV exposure. In an earlier analysis of fewer than 750 of the donors, most TCR beta V segments were observed in productive rearrangements about 90% or about 30% of the time, broadly matching IMGT annotations. According to a later analysis, parvovirus B19, influenza, CMV and Epstein-Barr virus appeared linked to several top co-occurrence clusters. Correlated functional status among segregating V segments might reflect linkage disequilibrium, but an unknown experimental factor could not be ruled out. Some IMGT-functional V segments, including TRBV6-2 and TRBV6-3, could not be distinguished by the 87-base-pair reads and were therefore excluded. Most TCR sequences were seen in very few donors, while some public TCRs were found in many individuals. Specific HLA alleles were associated with around 18,000 TCR beta sequences at a false discovery rate of 0.05 in a later analysis. In a later analysis, TCR association rates were found to vary across HLA loci, with the most associated TCRs seen for DRB1 alleles and the fewest for HLA-C alleles. According to the authors, the approach could potentially be generalized to other disease states and immunological phenotypes. In vitro tests confirmed that a few of the cytomegalovirus-associated TCR beta chains recognize cytomegalovirus antigens. The sequencing pipeline was judged likely to have produced a cluster of highly shared sequence variants as a technical artifact. An association between a missense DCLRE1C variant and V-gene and J-gene trimming of TCR beta chains was found in a later genetic analysis and replicated in an independent cohort.

Library preparation used the immunoSEQ multiplex PCR assay. For the multiplex PCR, a mixture combining 60 forward primers for TCR Vbeta segments and 13 reverse primers for TCR Jbeta segments was used. Amplification of the CDR3 region of rearranged TCR beta genes was performed with a multiplex PCR assay on genomic DNA. On the Illumina HiSeq System, the amplified TCR beta libraries were sequenced as 87-base-pair reads. As for the original processing: A later analysis tallied around 80 million unique TCR beta chains across the 666 repertoires, and around 10 million of those chains were shared by two or more donors. Raw reads were error-corrected and collapsed into unique sequences by a nearest-neighbor algorithm in which closely related sequences were merged to remove PCR and sequencing errors. To assign V, D and J gene segments, CDR3 sequences were aligned to IMGT reference sequences. Each retained sequence needed at least a six-nucleotide match to both a V gene segment and a J gene segment. A rearrangement counted as productive if the CDR3 had no stop codons and remained in frame with V and J, and every other rearrangement counted as non-productive. Following IMGT convention, CDR3 was defined as the stretch from the second conserved V-encoded cysteine up to the conserved J-encoded phenylalanine. In an earlier analysis of some 550 of the donors, sequences lacking an unambiguous match to a single V gene segment were excluded. An earlier analysis of a few hundred of the donors called V segments functional above 56.7% productive rearrangements and segregating when the between-donor standard deviation exceeded 5%. To diagnose cytomegalovirus status from the catalog of TCR beta chain sequences, a statistical classification framework was built. A later analysis assigned V and J genes by comparing TCR nucleotide sequences with IMGT/GENE-DB human TR gene sequences. A later analysis assigned CDR3 sequences and most-parsimonious VDJ recombination scenarios with the TCRdist pipeline. In a later analysis, each TCR beta chain was defined by its CDR3 amino acid sequence together with its V-gene family, and reads without a unique V-gene family were excluded. In a later analysis, fewer than 650 highly shared, low-generation-probability nucleotide sequences were removed to address suspected cross-contamination and a sequencing artifact. In a later analysis, a clonal expansion index was calculated for each public chain from normalized within-repertoire ranks of inferred template counts. In a later analysis, generation probabilities were computed with a VDJ recombination model fitted to out-of-frame rearrangements, and the resulting probabilities were checked against IGoR. In a later analysis, hypergeometric tests were used to score TCR-TCR, TCR-HLA and TCR-CMV co-occurrence, with a repertoire-size bias correction applied to TCR pairs. In a later analysis, false discovery rates were estimated by permuting HLA or CMV assignments 20 times. In a later analysis, co-occurring TCRs were grouped using DBSCAN, and TCRdist sequence similarity was added for clustering within HLA-allele-positive subsets. Repertoires with fewer than 30,000 or more than 120,000 public chains were left out of co-occurrence clustering, as were a handful of repertoires with anomalous nucleotide sharing. The clones in this table, taken by TCRdb from immuneACCESS, are in-frame only. Not every clone is retained; where verified, under half of the shortfall comes from an unresolved V gene, and the cause of the rest is unknown. The V and J calls and clone size come from that table; D and trimming were worked out from the DNA. The table for this sample records 91,000 or so clones. 3.4% of the sample is in the top ten clones.

Regarding this clone: Which antigen it targets is not known.

The germline ends are 16 bases apart after V is trimmed by 4 bases and J by 2 bases. The germline V gene encodes CDR1 SGHNT and CDR2 YYREEE (reference sequence). From its cysteine to its phenylalanine, the CDR3 spans 15 amino acids. Only the CDR3 DNA stays, 45 bases, in frame from base 1. The cohort comprised around 700 healthy bone marrow donors. At the time of sampling, all cohort members were nominally healthy, though unrecorded immune exposures were likely present. The donor was CMV seronegative and belonged to the group of around 350 seronegative cohort members. Each donor provided a peripheral blood sample, and peripheral blood mononuclear cells were used for TCR beta sequencing. The Qiagen DNeasy Blood Extraction Kit was used to extract genomic DNA from the blood cell samples.

The TCR sequence derives from a woman aged 25 to 39 in good health and CMV-seronegative. This chain is built from TRBV5-4 and TRBJ2-7; TRBD1 could be the D gene, as 6 bases match. The specimen sequenced was PBMCs. The encoded CDR3 is CASSPRDTAAYEQYF. The nucleotide sequence reads as follows: TGTGCCAGCAGCCCCCGGGACACGGCTGCCTACGAGCAGTACTTC.